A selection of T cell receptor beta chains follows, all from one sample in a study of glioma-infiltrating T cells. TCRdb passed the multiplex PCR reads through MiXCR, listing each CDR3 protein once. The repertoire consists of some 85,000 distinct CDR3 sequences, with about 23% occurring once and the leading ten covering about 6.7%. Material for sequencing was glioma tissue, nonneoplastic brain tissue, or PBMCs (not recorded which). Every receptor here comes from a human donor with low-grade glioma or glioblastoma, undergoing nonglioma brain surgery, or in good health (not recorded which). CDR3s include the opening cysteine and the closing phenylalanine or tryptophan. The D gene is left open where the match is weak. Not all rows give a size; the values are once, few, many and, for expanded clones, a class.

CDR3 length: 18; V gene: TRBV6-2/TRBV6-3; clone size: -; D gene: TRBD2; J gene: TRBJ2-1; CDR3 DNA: TGTGCCATCAGTGGTGGCGGGAGGTCTACCTACTCCTACAATGAGCAGTTCTTC; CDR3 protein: CAISGGGRSTYSYNEQFF
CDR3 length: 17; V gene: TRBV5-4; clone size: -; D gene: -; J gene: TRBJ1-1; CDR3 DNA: TGTGCCAGCAGCACAGGGACCGACGTTCGGATGAACACTGAAGCTTTCTTT; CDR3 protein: CASSTGTDVRMNTEAFF
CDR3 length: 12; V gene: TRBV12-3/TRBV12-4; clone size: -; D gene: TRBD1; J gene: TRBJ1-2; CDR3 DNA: TGTGCCAGCAGTCTAAGACAGGGTGGCTACACCTTC; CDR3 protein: CASSLRQGGYTF
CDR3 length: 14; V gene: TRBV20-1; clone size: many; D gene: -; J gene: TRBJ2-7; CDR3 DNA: TGCAGTGCTAGAGCTCATGGGTCCTCCTACGAGCAGTACTTC; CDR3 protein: CSARAHGSSYEQYF
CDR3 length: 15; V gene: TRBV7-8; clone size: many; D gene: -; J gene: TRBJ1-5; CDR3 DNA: TGTGCCAGCAGCCTCAACGTGGCATCTAATCAGCCCCAGCATTTT; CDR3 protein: CASSLNVASNQPQHF
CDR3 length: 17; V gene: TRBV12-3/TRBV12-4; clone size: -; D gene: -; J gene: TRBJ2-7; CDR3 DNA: TGTGCCAGCAGTTTAACCCCCAGGGGCCCAAAACCCTACGAGCAGTACTTC; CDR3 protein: CASSLTPRGPKPYEQYF
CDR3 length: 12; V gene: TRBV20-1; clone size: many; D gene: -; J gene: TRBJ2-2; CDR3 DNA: TGCAGTGCTAGAAAGAACACCGGGGAGCTGTTTTTT; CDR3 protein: CSARKNTGELFF
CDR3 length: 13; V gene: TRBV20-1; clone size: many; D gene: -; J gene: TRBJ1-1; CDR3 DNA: TGCAGTGCTAGAGATGGTTCGGCAGGGTTTGCTTTCTTT; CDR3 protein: CSARDGSAGFAFF
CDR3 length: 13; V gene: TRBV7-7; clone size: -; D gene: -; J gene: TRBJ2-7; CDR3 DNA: TGTGCCAGCTCAACGGGGGCAAGGGGCGAGCAGTACTTC; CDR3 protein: CASSTGARGEQYF
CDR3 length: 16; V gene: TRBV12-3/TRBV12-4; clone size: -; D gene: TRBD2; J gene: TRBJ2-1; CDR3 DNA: TGTGCCAGCAGTTTAGAGACTAGCGGGGGGCGGGAGGAGCAGTTCTTC; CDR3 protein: CASSLETSGGREEQFF